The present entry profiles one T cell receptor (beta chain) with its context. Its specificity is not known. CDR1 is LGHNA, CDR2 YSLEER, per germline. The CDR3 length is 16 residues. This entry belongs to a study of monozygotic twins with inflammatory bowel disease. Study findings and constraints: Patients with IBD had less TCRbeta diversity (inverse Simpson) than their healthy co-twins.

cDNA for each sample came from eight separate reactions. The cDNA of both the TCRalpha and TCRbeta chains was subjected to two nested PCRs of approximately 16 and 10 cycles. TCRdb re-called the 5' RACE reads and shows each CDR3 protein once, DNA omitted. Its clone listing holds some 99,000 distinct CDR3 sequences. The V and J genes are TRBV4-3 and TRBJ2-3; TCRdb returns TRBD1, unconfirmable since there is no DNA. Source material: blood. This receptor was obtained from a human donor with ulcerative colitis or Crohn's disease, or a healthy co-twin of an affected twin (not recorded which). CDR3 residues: CASSQQAGSEWDTQYF.